This entry features one TCR beta chain sequence. From germline, CDR1 is MNHEY and CDR2 SVGAGI. The V end lost 0 bases, the J end lost 7 bases, and 10 bases lay between the germline ends. The CDR3 length is 15 residues. These data are taken from a study of blood T cell repertoires in COVID-19. Looking at the study overall: PBMCs, B-cell-depleted T cells, or T cells provided the cDNA or gDNA that made up the material.

As handled by the study authors: Estimates of nucleated cell counts were drawn from the amplification of reference gene primers. The protocol was immunoSEQ multiplex PCR, while the TCRdb copy is restricted to in-frame clones and leaves out a portion. V and J calls and clone size are those listed in that table; D and trimming were worked out from the DNA. The repertoire consists of about 400,000 clones, with roughly nine tenths occurring once and the leading ten covering approximately 1.5%. Participant age was roughly 18 to 95 years, and participants resided in 25 or so US areas. Symptom resolution, clearance, or two negative PCRs marked the recovered donors of Cohort 3.

The rearrangement links TRBV6-5 to TRBJ1-6, with D unresolved. Sequenced input: PBMCs or T cells enriched from blood (not recorded which). The clonotype comes from a woman aged 25-40 years who had recovered from COVID-19. CDR3 nucleotides: TGTGCCAGCAGTTACTCCCGGGGATTAAATTCACCCCTCCACTTT. It encodes CASSYSRGLNSPLHF.